Shown below are 5 T cell receptor beta chains from a single sample sequenced in a study of early T cells in non-severe SARS-CoV-2 infection. TCRdb re-called the 5' RACE reads through MiXCR, storing one row per CDR3 protein. The sample consists of 55,000 to 70,000 distinct CDR3 sequences, 12% of them appearing once. The input for sequencing was whole blood, taken at baseline. The receptors come from an adult who was a healthcare worker with PCR-confirmed SARS-CoV-2 infection or an uninfected control (not recorded which). The donor label of this sample is uncertain.

The chain carries TRBV12-3 or TRBV12-4 and TRBJ1-1; D might be TRBD1 (6 bases). This CDR3 has 16 residues. Trimming pared 4 bases from V and 0 bases from J, leaving 15 bases between. The CDR3 sequence: CASSSNRAHLNTEAFF. CDR3 nucleotides: TGTGCCAGCAGTTCTAACAGGGCTCACTTGAACACTGAAGCTTTCTTT.

In this sample, this clonotype turned up many times. The genes are TRBV11-2 and TRBJ1-2, with 9 bases lining up with TRBD1. CDR3 length equals 14 residues. With 5 bases clipped from V and 8 bases from J, the junction kept 9 bases outside the gene matches. Germline V lookup: CDR1 SGHAT, CDR2 FQNNGV. CDR3 amino acids: CASSTRTGVFGYTF. In DNA, the CDR3 is TGTGCCAGCAGCACCCGGACAGGGGTGTTCGGCTACACCTTC.

This chain connects TRBV18 to TRBJ2-2; 8 bases fit TRBD1. The germline gives CDR1 KGHSH, CDR2 LQKENI. CDR3 size: 17 residues. V trimming: 3 bases; J trimming: 2 bases; junction bases outside the gene matches: 8. CDR3 sequence reads: CASSPTRQGTNTGELFF. Here the CDR3 DNA reads TGTGCCAGCTCACCCACCCGACAGGGGACCAACACCGGGGAGCTGTTTTTT. The full variable domain, completed using reference TRBV18 and TRBJ2-2, is NAGVMQNPRHLVRRRGQEARLRCSPMKGHSHVYWYRQLPEEGLKFMVYLQKENIIDESGMPKERFSAEFPKEGPSILRIQQVVRGDSAAYFCASSPTRQGTNTGELFFGEGSRLTVL.

V and J are TRBV5-4 and TRBJ2-7; D is unclear. V lost 0 bases, J lost 2 bases, and 0 bases lay in between. Per the germline V gene, CDR1 is SGHNT and CDR2 is YYREEE (reference sequence). The CDR3 is 11 residues long. CDR3 bases: TGTGCCAGCAGCTTGGCCTACGAGCAGTACTTC. It yields the protein CASSLAYEQYF.

About this clonotype itself: The conserved phenylalanine or tryptophan is not found at the CDR3 terminus, so this likely reflects a read error. The chain uses TRBV12-3 or TRBV12-4 and TRBJ1-2; D is undetermined. Trimming stripped 4 bases from V and 2 bases from J, with 14 bases between. CDR3 length: 15 amino acids. The CDR3 here is CASSSGNRGNYGYTL. The CDR3 DNA is TGTGCCAGCAGTTCGGGGAACCGTGGGAACTATGGCTACACCCTC.